The clone carrying this T cell receptor (beta chain) was counted between two and nine times. Its target is not known. CDR3 size: 14 residues. Lactation, pregnancy, uncontrolled infections and other autoimmune diseases were all grounds for excluding patients. RNA transcripts provided the template for amplifying TCR beta CDR3 regions. Investigators did first-round RT-PCR with HTBI primers, then second-round multiplex PCR. TCRdb re-called the multiplex PCR reads with MiXCR, one entry per CDR3 protein. Among around 520,000 distinct CDR3 sequences listed, under 45% were seen once. The data belong to a study of Graves' ophthalmopathy and Graves' hyperthyroidism. Whole-study context: Hyperthyroidism qualified as stable when ophthalmopathy did not develop within 18 months of follow-up.

General study results and limits: The blood repertoire also included most expanded thyroid clonotypes above 0.001 frequency.

This chain links TRBV12-3 or TRBV12-4 with TRBJ2-7, with 9 bases lining up with TRBD1. The J call is in doubt because the DNA end fits TRBJ2-1 better. The receptor comes from an adult man with Graves' hyperthyroidism. Sequencing used peripheral blood or thyroid tissue (not recorded which). This chain's CDR3 is CASSHRGRYNEQFF. The CDR3 DNA reads as TGTGCCAGCAGCCACAGGGGGCGCTACAATGAGCAGTTCTTC.